This TCR beta chain was documented in a study of cytomegalovirus exposure and HLA in healthy donors. This clone came up once. Antigen: not known. PCR involved 60 Vbeta and 13 Jbeta primers. Data came from immunoSEQ multiplex PCR; TCRdb stores just in-frame clones and leaves some out. The profile shows 150,000 to 200,000 clones, about three quarters of them singletons. The germline V gene encodes CDR1 SGHDT and CDR2 YYEEEE. The CDR3 has 13 amino acids. V lost 3 bases, J lost 3 bases, and 0 bases stayed unmatched. Whole-study findings and limits: An Asian-associated ancestry cluster reportedly showed fewer N-insertions than the approximately 690-donor mean in a later analysis.

This chain connects TRBV5-6 to TRBJ2-3, with 8 bases that match TRBD1. The sequencing input was PBMCs. This receptor was identified in a man aged 18 to 29 in good health and CMV-seropositive. CDR3 DNA: TGTGCCAGCAGCTGGGACAGGACAGATACGCAGTATTTT. Translated, it gives CASSWDRTDTQYF.